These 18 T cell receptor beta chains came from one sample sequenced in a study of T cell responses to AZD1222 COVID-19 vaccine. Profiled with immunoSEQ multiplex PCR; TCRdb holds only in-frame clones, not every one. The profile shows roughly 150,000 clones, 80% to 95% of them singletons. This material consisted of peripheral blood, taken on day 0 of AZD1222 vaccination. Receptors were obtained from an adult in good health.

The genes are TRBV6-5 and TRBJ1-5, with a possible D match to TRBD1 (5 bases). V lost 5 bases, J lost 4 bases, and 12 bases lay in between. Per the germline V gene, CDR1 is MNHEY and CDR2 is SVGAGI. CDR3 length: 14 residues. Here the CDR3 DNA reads TGTGCCAGCAGTCCTTTTGGGGGGAATCAGCCCCAGCATTTT. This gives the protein CASSPFGGNQPQHF.

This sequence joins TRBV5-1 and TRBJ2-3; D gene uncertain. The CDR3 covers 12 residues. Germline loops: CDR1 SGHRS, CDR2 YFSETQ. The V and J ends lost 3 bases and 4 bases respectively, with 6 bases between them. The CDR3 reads CASSWSADTQYF. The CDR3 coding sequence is TGCGCCAGCAGCTGGTCGGCAGATACGCAGTATTTT.

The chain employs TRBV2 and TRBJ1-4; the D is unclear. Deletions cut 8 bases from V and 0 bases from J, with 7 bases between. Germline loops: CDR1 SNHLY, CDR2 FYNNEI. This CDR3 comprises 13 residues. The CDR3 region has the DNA TGTGCCAGCCGCACTGCAACTAATGAAAAACTGTTTTTT. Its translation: CASRTATNEKLFF. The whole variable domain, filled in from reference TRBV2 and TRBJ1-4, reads EPEVTQTPSHQVTQMGQEVILRCVPISNHLYFYWYRQILGQKVEFLVSFYNNEISEKSEIFDDQFSVERPDGSNFTLKIRSTKLEDSAMYFCASRTATNEKLFFGSGTQLSVL.

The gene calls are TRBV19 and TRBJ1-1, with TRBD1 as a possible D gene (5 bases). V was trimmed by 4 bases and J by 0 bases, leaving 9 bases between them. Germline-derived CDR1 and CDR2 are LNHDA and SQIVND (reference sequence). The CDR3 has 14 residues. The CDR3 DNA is TGTGCCAGTAGTACACAGGAGCTGAACACTGAAGCTTTCTTT. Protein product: CASSTQELNTEAFF.

This CDR3 reads CASSPSQLAPLHF. CDR3 nucleotide sequence: TGTGCCAGCTCACCGTCCCAGCTTGCACCCCTCCACTTT. V is TRBV18 and J is TRBJ1-6; D gene ambiguous. With 3 bases removed from V and 11 bases from J, the gap between germline ends came to 11 bases. The CDR3 spans 13 residues. Germline CDR1 is KGHSH and CDR2 is LQKENI. The entire variable domain, with the rest obtained from reference TRBV18 and TRBJ1-6, is as follows: NAGVMQNPRHLVRRRGQEARLRCSPMKGHSHVYWYRQLPEEGLKFMVYLQKENIIDESGMPKERFSAEFPKEGPSILRIQQVVRGDSAAYFCASSPSQLAPLHFGNGTRLTVT.

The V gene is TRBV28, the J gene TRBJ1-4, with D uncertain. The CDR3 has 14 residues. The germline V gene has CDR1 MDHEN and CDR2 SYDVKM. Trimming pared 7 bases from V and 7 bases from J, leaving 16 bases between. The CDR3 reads CASTRGGFTEKLFF. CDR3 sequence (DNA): TGTGCCAGCACAAGAGGAGGGTTTACTGAAAAACTGTTTTTT.

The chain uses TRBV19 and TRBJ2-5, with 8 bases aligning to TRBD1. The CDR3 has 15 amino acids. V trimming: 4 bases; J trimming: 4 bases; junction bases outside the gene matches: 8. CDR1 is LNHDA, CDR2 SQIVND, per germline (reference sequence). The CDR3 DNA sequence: TGTGCCAGTAGTACAACAGGGGGAACAGGAGAGACCCAGTACTTC. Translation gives CASSTTGGTGETQYF.

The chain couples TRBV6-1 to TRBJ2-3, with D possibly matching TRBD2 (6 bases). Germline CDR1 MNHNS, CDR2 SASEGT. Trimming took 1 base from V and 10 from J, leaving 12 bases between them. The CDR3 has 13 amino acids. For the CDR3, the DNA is TGTGCCAGCAGTGAAGAACGGGGGATGGCGCAGTATTTT. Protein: CASSEERGMAQYF.

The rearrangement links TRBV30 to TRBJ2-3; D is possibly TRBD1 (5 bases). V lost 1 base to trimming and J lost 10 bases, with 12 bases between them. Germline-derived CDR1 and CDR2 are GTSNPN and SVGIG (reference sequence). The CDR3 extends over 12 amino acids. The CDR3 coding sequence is TGTGCCTGGAGTGACAGGAATTTACCGCAGTATTTT. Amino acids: CAWSDRNLPQYF.

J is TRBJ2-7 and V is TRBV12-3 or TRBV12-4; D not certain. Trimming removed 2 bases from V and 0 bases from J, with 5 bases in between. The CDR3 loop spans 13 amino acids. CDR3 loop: CASSLSASYEQYF. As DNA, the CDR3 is TGTGCCAGCAGTTTAAGTGCCTCCTACGAGCAGTACTTC.

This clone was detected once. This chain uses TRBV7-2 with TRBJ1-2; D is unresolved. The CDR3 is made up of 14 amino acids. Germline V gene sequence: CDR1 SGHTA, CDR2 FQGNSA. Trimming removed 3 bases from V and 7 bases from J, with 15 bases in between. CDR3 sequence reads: CASSFATTAPGYTF. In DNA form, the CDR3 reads TGTGCCAGCAGCTTCGCTACGACGGCGCCTGGCTACACCTTC.

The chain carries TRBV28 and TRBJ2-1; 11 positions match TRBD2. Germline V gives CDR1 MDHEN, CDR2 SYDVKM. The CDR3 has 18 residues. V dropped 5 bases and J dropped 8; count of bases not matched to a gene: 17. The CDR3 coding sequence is TGTGCCAGCAGTCATTCGGGGTTAGCGGGAGGGCCGGGTTATGAGCAGTTCTTC. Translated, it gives CASSHSGLAGGPGYEQFF.

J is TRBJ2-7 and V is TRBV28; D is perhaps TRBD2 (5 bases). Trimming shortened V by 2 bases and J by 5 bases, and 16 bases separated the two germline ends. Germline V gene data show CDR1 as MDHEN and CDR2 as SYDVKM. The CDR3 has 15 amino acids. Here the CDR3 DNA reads TGTGCCAGCAGTTTACACGGGGTGAAGTCTGACGAGCAGTACTTC. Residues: CASSLHGVKSDEQYF.

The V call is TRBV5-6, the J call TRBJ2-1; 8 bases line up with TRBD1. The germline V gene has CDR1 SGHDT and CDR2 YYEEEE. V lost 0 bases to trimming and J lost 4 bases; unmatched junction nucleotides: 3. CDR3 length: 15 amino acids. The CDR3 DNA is TGTGCCAGCAGCTTGGGGGACAGGACATACAATGAGCAGTTCTTC. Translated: CASSLGDRTYNEQFF.

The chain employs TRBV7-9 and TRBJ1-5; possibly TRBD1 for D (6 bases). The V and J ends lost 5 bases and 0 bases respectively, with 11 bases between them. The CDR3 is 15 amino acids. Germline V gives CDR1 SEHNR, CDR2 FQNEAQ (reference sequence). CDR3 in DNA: TGTGCCAGCAGCCCTCTACAGGGTAGCAATCAGCCCCAGCATTTT. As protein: CASSPLQGSNQPQHF.

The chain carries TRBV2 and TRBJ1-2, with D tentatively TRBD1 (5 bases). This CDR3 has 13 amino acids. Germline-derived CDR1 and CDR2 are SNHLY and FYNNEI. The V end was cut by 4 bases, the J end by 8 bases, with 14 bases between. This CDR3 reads CASSGGGGRGYTF. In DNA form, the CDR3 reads TGTGCCAGCAGTGGAGGTGGGGGGAGAGGCTACACCTTC.

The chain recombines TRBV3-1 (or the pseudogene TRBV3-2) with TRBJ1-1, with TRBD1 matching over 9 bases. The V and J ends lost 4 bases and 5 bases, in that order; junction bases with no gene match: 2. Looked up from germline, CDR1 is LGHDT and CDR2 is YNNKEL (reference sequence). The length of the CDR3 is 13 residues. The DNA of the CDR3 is TGTGCCAGCAGCCCGGGACAGGGAACTGAAGCTTTCTTT. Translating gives CASSPGQGTEAFF.

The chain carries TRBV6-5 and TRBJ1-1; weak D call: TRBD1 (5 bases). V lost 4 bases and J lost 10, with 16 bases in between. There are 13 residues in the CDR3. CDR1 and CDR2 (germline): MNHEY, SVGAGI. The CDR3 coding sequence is TGTGCCAGCAGTTTTCGGGGAGGGGTCTCAGCTTTCTTT. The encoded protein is CASSFRGGVSAFF.